The 14 T cell receptor beta chains in this list originate from one sample, sequenced in a study of OX40 agonist ivuxolimab in advanced cancers. This table comes from immunoSEQ multiplex PCR, and its TCRdb copy is limited to in-frame clones, with some not included. The table lists 70,000 to 90,000 clones, around 82% of them singletons. The input for sequencing was CD4+ or CD8+ T cells sorted from blood, taken in a trial of the OX40 agonist ivuxolimab. These receptor sequences come from an adult with an advanced solid tumor such as melanoma, head and neck, liver or kidney cancer.

The V call is TRBV5-1, the J call TRBJ2-2, with TRBD1 matching 7 bases. This CDR3 has 13 amino acids. Trimming cost V 5 bases and J 6 bases; bases outside gene matches: 4. CDR1 is SGHRS, CDR2 YFSETQ, per germline. CDR3 nucleotide sequence: TGCGCCAGCAGGGAACAGGGGTCCGGGGAGCTGTTTTTT. Amino acid sequence: CASREQGSGELFF.

This clone was recorded once. This rearrangement joins TRBV18 to TRBJ2-7; D gene uncertain. CDR1 and CDR2 from the germline V gene are KGHSH and LQKENI. This CDR3 has 14 amino acids. The V end was cut by 2 bases, the J end by 1 base, with 9 bases between. The CDR3: CASSPKSISYEQYF. The CDR3 DNA sequence: TGTGCCAGCTCACCAAAGTCAATTTCCTACGAGCAGTACTTC.

This clone was counted a few times. The chain has TRBV19 and TRBJ2-3; D is uncertain. The CDR3 contains 14 residues. Per germline, CDR1 LNHDA and CDR2 SQIVND (reference sequence). Between the trimmed V and J ends, which lost 3 bases and 2 bases, there was a span of 9 bases. CDR3 nucleotide sequence: TGTGCCAGTAGTATCGACTCTCCCACAGATACGCAGTATTTT. It encodes CASSIDSPTDTQYF.

The chain has TRBV18 and TRBJ2-2; D is unresolved. Looked up from germline, CDR1 is KGHSH and CDR2 is LQKENI. The CDR3 covers 14 residues. Trimming cost V 3 bases and J 1 base, with 6 bases left between them. Here the CDR3 reads CASSPTRNTGELFF. CDR3 coding DNA: TGTGCCAGCTCACCCACGCGGAACACCGGGGAGCTGTTTTTT.

The rearrangement links TRBV6-1 to TRBJ1-1; D gene ambiguous. The CDR3 runs 15 residues. Germline assignment: CDR1 MNHNS and CDR2 SASEGT. Between the trimmed V and J ends, which lost 7 bases and 2 bases, there was a span of 17 bases. In DNA form, the CDR3 reads TGTGCCAGCACCTACCTGCCTACAGTCAACACTGAAGCTTTCTTT. Protein product: CASTYLPTVNTEAFF.

CDR3 sequence reads: CASSYSRGGVYEQYF. CDR3 coding DNA: TGTGCCAGCAGTTACTCCCGGGGGGGGGTCTACGAGCAGTACTTC. The V and J genes are TRBV6-5 and TRBJ2-7, with 8 bases identical to TRBD2. Germline assignment: CDR1 MNHEY and CDR2 SVGAGI. Germline trimming cut 0 bases from V and 3 bases from J; bases unmatched to any gene: 4. CDR3 length: 15 residues.

This chain links TRBV6-6 with TRBJ2-6, with D uncertain. V dropped 8 bases and J dropped 0 bases, with 14 bases sitting between them. This CDR3 region has 16 residues. CDR1 and CDR2 from the germline V gene are MNHNY and SVGAGI (reference sequence). CDR3 region: CASAQLTYSGANVLTF. In nucleotides, the CDR3 is TGTGCCAGCGCCCAGCTTACTTACTCTGGGGCCAACGTCCTGACTTTC.

The chain links TRBV11-3 to TRBJ1-1; unclear D gene. The CDR3 consists of 13 residues. V was pared by 5 bases and J by 0 bases, with 7 bases between. Per the germline V gene, CDR1 is SGHNT and CDR2 is YENEEA. The DNA of the CDR3 is TGTGCCAGCAGCAGTCTCGTGAACACTGAAGCTTTCTTT. The encoded protein is CASSSLVNTEAFF.

The rearrangement uses TRBV4-1 and TRBJ1-5; 8 bases fit TRBD1. Germline CDR1 MGHRA, CDR2 YSYEKL. J lost 0 bases, V lost 1 base, and 2 bases had no gene match. The CDR3 runs 16 residues. CDR3 nucleotides: TGCGCCAGCAGCCAAGGGACAGGGTATAGCAATCAGCCCCAGCATTTT. Encoded protein: CASSQGTGYSNQPQHF.

This chain's CDR3 is CASSESGNGGIHGYTF. The CDR3 region has the DNA TGTGCCAGCAGTGAATCAGGGAATGGGGGGATCCATGGCTACACCTTC. The chain is built from TRBV25-1 and TRBJ1-2; a weak D match, TRBD1 (5 bases). This CDR3 comprises 16 residues. Germline V gives CDR1 MGHDK, CDR2 SYGVNS. Trimming cost V 1 base and J 6 bases, with 18 bases left between them.

This chain links TRBV10-3 with TRBJ2-1; TRBD1 matches 12 bases. V lost 4 bases and J lost 8; bases outside the gene matches: 3. Per the germline V gene, CDR1 is ENHRY and CDR2 is SYGVKD. The CDR3 runs 14 residues. The CDR3 DNA reads TGTGCCATCAGTGCCGGGACAGGGGGCGATGAGCAGTTCTTC. Its protein is CAISAGTGGDEQFF.

Details on this clone: The junction shows a germline mismatch at one end, possibly a read error. J is TRBJ2-7 and V is TRBV14; TRBD1 aligns across 9 bases. The CDR3 has 15 amino acids. The germline V gene has CDR1 SGHDN and CDR2 FVKESK. CDR3: CASGQGQGILNEQYF. In nucleotides, the CDR3 is TGTGCCAGCGGCCAAGGACAGGGGATCCTGAACGAGCAGTACTTC.

The J gene is TRBJ2-7, the V gene TRBV29-1; D is ambiguous. Germline CDR1 SQVTM, CDR2 ANQGSEA. V lost 0 bases, J lost 13 bases, and 16 bases lay in between. The CDR3 contains 12 residues. The chain's CDR3 is CSVEDNASSLYF. CDR3 DNA sequence: TGCAGCGTTGAAGATAACGCGTCCTCTCTCTACTTC.

CDR3 region: CASSQDLLYEQYF. The CDR3 nucleotides are TGCGCCAGCAGCCAAGACCTGCTCTACGAGCAGTACTTC. The chain joins TRBV4-3 to TRBJ2-7, with D hard to call. The V gene's germline CDR1 is LGHNA and CDR2 YSLEER. Trimming shortened V by 0 bases and J by 3 bases, and 6 bases separated the two germline ends. This CDR3 contains 13 residues.